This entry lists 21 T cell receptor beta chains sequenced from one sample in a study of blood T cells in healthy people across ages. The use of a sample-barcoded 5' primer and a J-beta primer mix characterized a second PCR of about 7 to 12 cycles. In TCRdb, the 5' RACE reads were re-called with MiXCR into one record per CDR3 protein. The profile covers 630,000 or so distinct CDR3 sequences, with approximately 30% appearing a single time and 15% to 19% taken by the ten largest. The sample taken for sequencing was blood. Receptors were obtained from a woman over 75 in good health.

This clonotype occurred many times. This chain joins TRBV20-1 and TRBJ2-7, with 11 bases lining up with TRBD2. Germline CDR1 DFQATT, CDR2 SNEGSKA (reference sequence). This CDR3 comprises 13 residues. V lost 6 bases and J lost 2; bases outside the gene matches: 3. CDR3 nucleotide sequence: TGCAGTGCCCGACTAGCGGGGACCTACGAGCAGTACTTC. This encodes CSARLAGTYEQYF.

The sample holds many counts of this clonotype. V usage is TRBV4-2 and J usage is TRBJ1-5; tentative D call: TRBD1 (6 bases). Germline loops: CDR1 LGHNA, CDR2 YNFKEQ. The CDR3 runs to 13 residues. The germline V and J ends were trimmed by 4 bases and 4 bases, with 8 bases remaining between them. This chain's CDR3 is CASSPDRNQPQHF. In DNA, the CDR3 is TGTGCCAGCAGCCCGGACAGAAATCAGCCCCAGCATTTT.

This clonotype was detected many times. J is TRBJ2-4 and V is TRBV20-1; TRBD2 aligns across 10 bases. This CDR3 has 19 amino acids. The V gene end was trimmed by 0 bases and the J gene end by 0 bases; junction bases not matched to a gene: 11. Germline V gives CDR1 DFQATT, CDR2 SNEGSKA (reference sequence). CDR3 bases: TGCAGTGCTAGAGAGGGAAGCGGGGGGGCCAATCAAGCCAAAAACATTCAGTACTTC. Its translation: CSAREGSGGANQAKNIQYF.

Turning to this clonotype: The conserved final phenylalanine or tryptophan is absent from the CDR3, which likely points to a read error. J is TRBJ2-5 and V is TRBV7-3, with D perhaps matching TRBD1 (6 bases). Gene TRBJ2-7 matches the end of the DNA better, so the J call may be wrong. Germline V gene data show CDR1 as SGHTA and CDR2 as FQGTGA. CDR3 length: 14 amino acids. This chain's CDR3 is CASSRAGVGYEQYY. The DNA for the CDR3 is TGTGCGAGCAGCCGGGCAGGGGTTGGGTACGAGCAGTACTAC.

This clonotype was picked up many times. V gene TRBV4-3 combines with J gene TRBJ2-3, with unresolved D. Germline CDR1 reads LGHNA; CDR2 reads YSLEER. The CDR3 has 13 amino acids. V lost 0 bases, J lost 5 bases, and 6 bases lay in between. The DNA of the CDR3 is TGCGCCAGCAGCCAAGATATGGGAGATACGCAGTATTTT. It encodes CASSQDMGDTQYF.

CDR3 amino acids: CATSRGFGTGVTEAFF. The CDR3 DNA follows: TGTGCCACCAGCAGAGGATTCGGGACAGGGGTCACTGAAGCTTTCTTT. The J gene is TRBJ1-1, the V gene TRBV15; 10 positions match TRBD1. The CDR3 sequence is 16 residues long. The V and J ends lost 1 base and 4 bases, in that order; junction bases with no gene match: 6. Germline V lookup: CDR1 LNHNV, CDR2 YYDKDF (reference sequence).

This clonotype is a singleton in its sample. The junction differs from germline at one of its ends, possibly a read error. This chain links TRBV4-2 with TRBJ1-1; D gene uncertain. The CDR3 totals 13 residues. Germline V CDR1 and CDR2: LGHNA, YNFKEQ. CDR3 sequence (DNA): TGTGCCAGCAGCCAACCCCCGCACCCTGAAGTTTTCTTT. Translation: CASSQPPHPEVFF.

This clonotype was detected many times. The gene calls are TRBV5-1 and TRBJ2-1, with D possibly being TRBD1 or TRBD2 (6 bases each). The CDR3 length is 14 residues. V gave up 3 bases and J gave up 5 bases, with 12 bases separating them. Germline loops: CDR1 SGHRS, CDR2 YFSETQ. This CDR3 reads CASSSRGAHNEQFF. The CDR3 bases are TGCGCCAGCAGCTCGAGGGGGGCCCACAATGAGCAGTTCTTC.

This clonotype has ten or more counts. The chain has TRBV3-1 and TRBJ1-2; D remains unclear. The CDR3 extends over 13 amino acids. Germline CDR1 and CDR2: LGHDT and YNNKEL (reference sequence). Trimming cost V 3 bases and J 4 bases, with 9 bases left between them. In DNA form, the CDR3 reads TGTGCCAGCAGCCACGAAAGATTCTATGGCTACACCTTC. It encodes CASSHERFYGYTF.

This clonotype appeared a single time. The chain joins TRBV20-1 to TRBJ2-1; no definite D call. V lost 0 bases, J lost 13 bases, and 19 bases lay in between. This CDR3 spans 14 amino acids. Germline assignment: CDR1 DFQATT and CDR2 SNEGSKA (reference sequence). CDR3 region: CSARDLARLETQFF. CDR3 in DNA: TGCAGTGCTAGAGATTTGGCGAGATTAGAGACCCAGTTCTTC.

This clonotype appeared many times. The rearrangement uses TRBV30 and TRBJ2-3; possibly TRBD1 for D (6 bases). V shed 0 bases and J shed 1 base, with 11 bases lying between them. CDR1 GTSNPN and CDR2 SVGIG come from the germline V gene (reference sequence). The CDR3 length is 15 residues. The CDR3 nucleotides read TGTGCCTGGAGTGTATATGGGGGCGGCACAGATACGCAGTATTTT. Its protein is CAWSVYGGGTDTQYF.

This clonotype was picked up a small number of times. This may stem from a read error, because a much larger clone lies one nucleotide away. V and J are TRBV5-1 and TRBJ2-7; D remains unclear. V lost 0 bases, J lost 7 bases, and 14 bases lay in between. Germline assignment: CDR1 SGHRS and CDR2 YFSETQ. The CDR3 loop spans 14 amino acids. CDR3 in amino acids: CASSLEIVGNEQYF. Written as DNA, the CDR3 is TGCGCCAGCAGCTTGGAAATAGTTGGCAATGAGCAGTACTTC.

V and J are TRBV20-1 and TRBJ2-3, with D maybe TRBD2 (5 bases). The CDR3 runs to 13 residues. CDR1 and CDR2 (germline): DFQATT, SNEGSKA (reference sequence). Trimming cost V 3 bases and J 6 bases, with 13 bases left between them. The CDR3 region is CSASIARLDTQYF. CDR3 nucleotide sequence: TGCAGTGCTAGTATAGCGAGGTTGGATACGCAGTATTTT.

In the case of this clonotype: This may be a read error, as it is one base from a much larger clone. This chain's CDR3 is CSARGLARVLQETQYF. CDR3 bases: TGCAGTGCTAGAGGTCTAGCGAGGGTGCTACAAGAGACCCAGTACTTC. The chain couples TRBV20-1 to TRBJ2-5; tentatively, D is TRBD2 (6 bases). V was trimmed by 1 base and J by 2 bases, leaving 17 bases between them. This CDR3 is 16 amino acids long. Germline lookup yields CDR1 DFQATT and CDR2 SNEGSKA (reference sequence).

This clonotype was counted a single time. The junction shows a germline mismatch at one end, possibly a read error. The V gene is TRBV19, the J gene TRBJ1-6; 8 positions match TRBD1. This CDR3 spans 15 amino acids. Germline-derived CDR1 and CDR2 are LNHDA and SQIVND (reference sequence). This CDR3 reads CASWDRSSHNSPLHF. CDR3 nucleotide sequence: TGTGCCAGTTGGGACAGGAGCTCCCATAATTCACCCCTCCACTTT.

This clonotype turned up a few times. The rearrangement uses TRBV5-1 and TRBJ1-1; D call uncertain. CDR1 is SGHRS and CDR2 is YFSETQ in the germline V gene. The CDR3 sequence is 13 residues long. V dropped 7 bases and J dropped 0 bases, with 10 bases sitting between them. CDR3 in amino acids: CASFHTLNTEAFF. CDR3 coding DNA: TGCGCCAGCTTCCACACGCTGAACACTGAAGCTTTCTTT.

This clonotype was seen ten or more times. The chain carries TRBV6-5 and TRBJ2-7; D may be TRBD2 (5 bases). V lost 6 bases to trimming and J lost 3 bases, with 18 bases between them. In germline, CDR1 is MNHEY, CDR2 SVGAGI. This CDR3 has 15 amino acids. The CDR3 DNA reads TGTGCCAGCAGCAGTGGACTGGGCAATAACTACGAGCAGTACTTC. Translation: CASSSGLGNNYEQYF.

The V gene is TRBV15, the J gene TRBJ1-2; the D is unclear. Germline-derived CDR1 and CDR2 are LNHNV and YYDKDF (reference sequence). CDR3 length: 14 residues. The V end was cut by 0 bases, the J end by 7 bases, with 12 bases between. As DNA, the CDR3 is TGTGCCACCAGCAGAGATGGCGATGGGTTTGGCTACACCTTC. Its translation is CATSRDGDGFGYTF.

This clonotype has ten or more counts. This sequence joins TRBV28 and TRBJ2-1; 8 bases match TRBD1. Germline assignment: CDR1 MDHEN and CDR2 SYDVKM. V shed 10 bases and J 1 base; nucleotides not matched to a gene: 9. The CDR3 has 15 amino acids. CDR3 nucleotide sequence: TGTGCCACCCTAGGACAGGGAGATTCCTACAATGAGCAGTTCTTC. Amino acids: CATLGQGDSYNEQFF.

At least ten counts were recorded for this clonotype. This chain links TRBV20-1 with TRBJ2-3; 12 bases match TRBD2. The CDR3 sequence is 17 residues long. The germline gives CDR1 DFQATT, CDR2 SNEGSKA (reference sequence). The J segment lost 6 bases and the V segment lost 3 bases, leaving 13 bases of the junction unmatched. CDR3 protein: CSASLQTSGGFGDTQYF. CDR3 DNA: TGCAGTGCTAGCCTCCAAACTAGCGGGGGGTTCGGGGATACGCAGTATTTT.

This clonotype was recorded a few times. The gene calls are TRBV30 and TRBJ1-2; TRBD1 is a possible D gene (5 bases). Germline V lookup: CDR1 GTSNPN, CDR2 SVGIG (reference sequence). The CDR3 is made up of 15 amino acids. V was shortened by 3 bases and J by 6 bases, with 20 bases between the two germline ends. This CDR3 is CAWRTEGQGRNGYTF. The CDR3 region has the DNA TGTGCCTGGAGAACCGAGGGGCAGGGTAGGAATGGCTACACCTTC.